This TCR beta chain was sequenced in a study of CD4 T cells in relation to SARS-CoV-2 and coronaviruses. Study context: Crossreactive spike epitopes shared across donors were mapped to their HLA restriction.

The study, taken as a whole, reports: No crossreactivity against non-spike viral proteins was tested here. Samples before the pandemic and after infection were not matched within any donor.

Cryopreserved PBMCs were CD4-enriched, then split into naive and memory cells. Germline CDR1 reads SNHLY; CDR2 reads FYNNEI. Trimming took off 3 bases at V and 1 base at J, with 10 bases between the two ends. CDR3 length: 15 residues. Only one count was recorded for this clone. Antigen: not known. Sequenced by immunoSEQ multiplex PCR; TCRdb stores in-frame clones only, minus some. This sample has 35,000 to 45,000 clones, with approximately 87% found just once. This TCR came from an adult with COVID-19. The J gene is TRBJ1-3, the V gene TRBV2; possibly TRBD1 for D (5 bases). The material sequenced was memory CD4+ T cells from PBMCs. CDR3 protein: CASSDQGVSGNTIYF. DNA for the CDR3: TGTGCCAGCAGTGACCAGGGAGTATCTGGAAACACCATATATTTT.